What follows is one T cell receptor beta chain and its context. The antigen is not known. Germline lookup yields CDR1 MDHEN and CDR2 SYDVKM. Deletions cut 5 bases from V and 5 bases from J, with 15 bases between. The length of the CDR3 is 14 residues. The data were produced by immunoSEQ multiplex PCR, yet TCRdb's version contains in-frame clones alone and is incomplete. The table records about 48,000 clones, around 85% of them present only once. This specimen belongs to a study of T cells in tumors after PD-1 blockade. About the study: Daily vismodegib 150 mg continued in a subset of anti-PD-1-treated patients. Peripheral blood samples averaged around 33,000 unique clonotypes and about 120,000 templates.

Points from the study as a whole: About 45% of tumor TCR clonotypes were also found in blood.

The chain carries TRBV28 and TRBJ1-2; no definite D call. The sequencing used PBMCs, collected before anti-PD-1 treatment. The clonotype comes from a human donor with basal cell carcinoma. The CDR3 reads CASSATGRLYGYTF. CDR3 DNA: TGTGCCAGCAGTGCCACCGGGAGGCTTTATGGCTACACCTTC.